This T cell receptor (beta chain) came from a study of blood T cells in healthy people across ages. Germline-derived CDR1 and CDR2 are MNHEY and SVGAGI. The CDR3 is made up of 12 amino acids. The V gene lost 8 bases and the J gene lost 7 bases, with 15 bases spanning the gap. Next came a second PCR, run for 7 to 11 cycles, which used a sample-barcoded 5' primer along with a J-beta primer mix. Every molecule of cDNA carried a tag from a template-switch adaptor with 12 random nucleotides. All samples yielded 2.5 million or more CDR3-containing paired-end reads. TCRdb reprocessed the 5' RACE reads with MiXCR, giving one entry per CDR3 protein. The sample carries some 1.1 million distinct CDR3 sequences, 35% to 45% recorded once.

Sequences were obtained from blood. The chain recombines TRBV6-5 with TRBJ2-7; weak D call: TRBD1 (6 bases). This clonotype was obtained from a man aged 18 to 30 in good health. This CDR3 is CASEDRNNEQYF. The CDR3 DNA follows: TGTGCCAGCGAGGACAGAAACAATGAGCAGTACTTC.